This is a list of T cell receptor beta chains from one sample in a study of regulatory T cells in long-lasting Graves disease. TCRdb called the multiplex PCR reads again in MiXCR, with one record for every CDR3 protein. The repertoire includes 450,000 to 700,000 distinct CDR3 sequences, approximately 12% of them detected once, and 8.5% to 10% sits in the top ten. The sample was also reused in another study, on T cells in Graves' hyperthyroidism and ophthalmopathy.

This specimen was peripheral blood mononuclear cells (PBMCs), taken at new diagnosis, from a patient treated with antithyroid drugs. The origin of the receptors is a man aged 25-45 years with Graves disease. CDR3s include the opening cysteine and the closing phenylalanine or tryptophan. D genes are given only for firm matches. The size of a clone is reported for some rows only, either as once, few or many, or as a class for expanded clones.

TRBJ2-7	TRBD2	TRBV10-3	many	CAITASGYEQYF	TGTGCCATCACAGCTAGCGGTTACGAGCAGTACTTC
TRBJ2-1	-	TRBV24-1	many	CATSTRSQSYNEQFF	TGTGCCACCAGTACCAGGAGCCAATCCTACAATGAGCAGTTCTTC
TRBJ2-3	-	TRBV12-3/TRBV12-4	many	CASSPFTDTQYF	TGTGCCAGCAGCCCCTTCACAGATACGCAGTATTTT
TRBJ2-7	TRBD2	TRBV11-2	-	CASSFHLAENLYEQYF	TGTGCCAGCAGCTTTCATCTAGCGGAAAACCTCTACGAGCAGTACTTC
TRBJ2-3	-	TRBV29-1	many	CSGGNGRRTDTQYF	TGCAGCGGGGGCAACGGGCGTCGCACAGATACGCAGTATTTT
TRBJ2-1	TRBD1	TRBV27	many	CASSKGGRVDEQFF	TGTGCCAGCAGCAAAGGGGGCAGGGTGGATGAGCAGTTCTTC
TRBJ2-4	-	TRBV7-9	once	CASSLGGKGDSLAKNIQYF	TGTGCCAGCAGCCTTGGGGGGAAGGGGGACTCATTAGCCAAAAACATTCAGTACTTC
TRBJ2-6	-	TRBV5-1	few	CASSLVVINKANVLTF	TGCGCCAGCAGCTTGGTAGTCATAAATAAGGCCAACGTCCTGACTTTC
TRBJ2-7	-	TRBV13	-	CASSLTGLGSYEQYF	TGTGCCAGCAGCTTAACGGGCCTGGGCTCCTACGAGCAGTACTTC
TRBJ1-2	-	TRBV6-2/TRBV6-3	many	CASSYVRTGDYGYTF	TGTGCCAGCAGTTACGTCCGGACGGGGGACTATGGCTACACCTTC
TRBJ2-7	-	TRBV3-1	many	CASSQVAAEQYF	TGTGCCAGCAGCCAAGTTGCAGCGGAGCAGTACTTC
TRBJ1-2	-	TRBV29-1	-	CSAPPQTNYGYTF	TGCAGCGCCCCCCCACAAACTAACTATGGCTACACCTTC
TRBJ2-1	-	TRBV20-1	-	CSARAAGPSRSYEQFF	TGCAGTGCTAGAGCGGCAGGGCCAAGTCGGAGCTACGAGCAGTTCTTC
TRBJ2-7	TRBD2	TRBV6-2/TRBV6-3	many	CASSPGLAGVGEQYF	TGTGCCAGCAGCCCGGGACTAGCGGGAGTAGGTGAGCAGTACTTC
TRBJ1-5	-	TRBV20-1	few	CSARDLAGNQPQHF	TGCAGTGCTAGAGATCTGGCAGGTAATCAGCCCCAGCATTTT
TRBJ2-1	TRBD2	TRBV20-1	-	CSANPTSGSINEQFF	TGCAGTGCTAACCCCACTAGCGGGAGCATCAATGAGCAGTTCTTC
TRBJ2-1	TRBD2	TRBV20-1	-	CSTRDLAGSYNEQFF	TGCAGTACTAGAGATCTAGCGGGATCCTACAATGAGCAGTTCTTC
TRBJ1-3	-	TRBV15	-	CATSRPPYGSLIYF	TGTGCCACCAGCAGACCCCCTTACGGGAGCCTCATATATTTT
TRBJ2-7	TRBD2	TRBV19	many	CASSMTSGSYEQYF	TGTGCCAGCAGTATGACTAGCGGATCCTACGAGCAGTACTTC
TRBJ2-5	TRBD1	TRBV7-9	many	CASSFGTGLVEETQYF	TGTGCCAGCAGCTTTGGGACAGGGCTAGTCGAAGAGACCCAGTACTTC
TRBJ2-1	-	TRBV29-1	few	CSVERLGAGFVPSSYNEQFF	TGCAGCGTTGAAAGGTTAGGGGCAGGGTTTGTTCCAAGCTCCTACAATGAGCAGTTCTTC
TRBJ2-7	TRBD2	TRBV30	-	CAWSDVRASGSYEQYF	TGTGCCTGGAGTGATGTTCGGGCTAGCGGGAGTTACGAGCAGTACTTC
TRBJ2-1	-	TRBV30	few	CAWSVSSASSYNEQFF	TGTGCCTGGAGTGTATCTAGCGCTAGCTCCTACAATGAGCAGTTCTTC
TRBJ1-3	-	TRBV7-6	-	CASSPGLGVAGNTIYF	TGTGCCAGCAGTCCTGGGCTTGGGGTTGCTGGAAACACCATATATTTT
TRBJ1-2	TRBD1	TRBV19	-	CASIRQGRDNYGYTF	TGTGCCAGCATTCGACAGGGGAGGGATAACTATGGCTACACCTTC
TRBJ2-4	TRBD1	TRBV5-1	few	CASSLGVVQGVDIQYF	TGCGCCAGCAGCTTGGGTGTTGTCCAGGGGGTGGACATTCAGTACTTC
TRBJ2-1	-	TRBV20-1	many	CSARSPGTRNEQFF	TGCAGTGCTAGATCACCAGGGACTCGTAATGAGCAGTTCTTC
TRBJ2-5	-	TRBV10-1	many	CASSEGGQQETQYF	TGCGCCAGCAGTGAGGGAGGGCAACAAGAGACCCAGTACTTC
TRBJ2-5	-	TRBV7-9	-	CASRTGGYQETQYF	TGTGCCAGCAGGACTGGCGGGTACCAAGAGACCCAGTACTTC
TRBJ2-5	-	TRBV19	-	CASSMVGGQETQYF	TGTGCCAGTAGTATGGTCGGAGGGCAAGAGACCCAGTACTTC
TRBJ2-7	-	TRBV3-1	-	CASSRGYGDGSSYEQYF	TGTGCCAGCAGCCGGGGTTATGGGGACGGCTCCTCCTACGAGCAGTACTTC
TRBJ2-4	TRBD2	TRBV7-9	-	CASSFTSGIPAKNIQYF	TGTGCCAGCAGTTTTACTAGCGGGATCCCTGCCAAAAACATTCAGTACTTC
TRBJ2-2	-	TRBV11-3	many	CASSLGSLANTGELFF	TGTGCCAGCAGCTTAGGAAGTCTAGCGAACACCGGGGAGCTGTTTTTT
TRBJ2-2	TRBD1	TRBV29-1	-	CIHTPGTGGELFF	TGCATTCACACCCCCGGGACAGGTGGAGAGCTGTTTTTT
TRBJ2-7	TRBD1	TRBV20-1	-	CSANRGSSYEQYF	TGCAGTGCTAACAGGGGGAGCTCCTACGAGCAGTACTTC
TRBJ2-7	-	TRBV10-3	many	CAIRDGSYEQYF	TGTGCCATCAGGGACGGGTCCTACGAGCAGTACTTC
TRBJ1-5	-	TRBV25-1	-	CASSEWGGYQPQHF	TGTGCCAGCAGTGAATGGGGCGGTTATCAGCCCCAGCATTTT
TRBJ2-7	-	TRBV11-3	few	CASSSGDNYEQYF	TGTGCCAGCAGCTCCGGAGACAACTACGAGCAGTACTTC
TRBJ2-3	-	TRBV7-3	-	CASSSRGGGLTDTQYF	TGTGCCAGCAGCTCCCGGGGAGGGGGCCTCACAGATACGCAGTATTTT
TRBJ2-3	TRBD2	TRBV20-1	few	CSAGALAGGRTDTQYF	TGCAGTGCTGGGGCACTAGCGGGAGGTCGTACAGATACGCAGTATTTT
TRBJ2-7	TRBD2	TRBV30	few	CAWRWSGERNEQYF	TGTGCCTGGAGATGGAGCGGGGAGAGGAACGAGCAGTACTTC
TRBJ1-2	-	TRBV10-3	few	CAISKQGTNYGYTF	TGTGCCATCAGTAAACAGGGAACTAACTATGGCTACACCTTC
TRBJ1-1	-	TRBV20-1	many	CSARDEAGPQGTEAFF	TGCAGTGCTAGAGATGAAGCAGGGCCCCAGGGCACTGAAGCTTTCTTT
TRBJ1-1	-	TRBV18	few	CASSPGGVGTEAFF	TGTGCCAGCTCACCAGGAGGGGTCGGAACTGAAGCTTTCTTT
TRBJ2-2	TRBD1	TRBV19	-	CAARQGRELFF	TGTGCCGCCCGACAGGGTCGGGAGCTGTTTTTT
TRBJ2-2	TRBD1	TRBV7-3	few	CASSLKDRGFAGELFF	TGTGCCAGCAGCTTAAAGGACAGGGGTTTCGCCGGGGAGCTGTTTTTT
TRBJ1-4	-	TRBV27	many	CASSFRGGYNEKLFF	TGTGCCAGCAGTTTCCGCGGAGGATATAATGAAAAACTGTTTTTT
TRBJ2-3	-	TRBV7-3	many	CASSYGGATDTQYF	TGTGCCAGCAGCTATGGGGGGGCCACAGATACGCAGTATTTT
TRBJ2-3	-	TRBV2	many	CASSDSQRTTDTQYF	TGTGCCAGCAGTGACTCGCAACGTACCACAGATACGCAGTATTTT
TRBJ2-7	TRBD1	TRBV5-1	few	CASRRDRGPYEQYF	TGCGCCAGCAGAAGGGACAGGGGTCCCTACGAGCAGTACTTC
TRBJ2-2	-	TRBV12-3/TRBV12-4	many	CASSILHDTGELFF	TGTGCCAGCAGTATTCTTCACGACACCGGGGAGCTGTTTTTT
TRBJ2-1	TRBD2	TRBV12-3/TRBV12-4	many	CASSSGLAGANNEQFF	TGTGCCAGCAGTTCCGGACTAGCGGGAGCCAACAATGAGCAGTTCTTC